These 14 T cell receptor beta chains were all obtained from the same sample, sequenced in a study of cytomegalovirus exposure and HLA in healthy donors. Primers included in the PCR were 60 Vbeta and 13 Jbeta primers. Some clones are missing from TCRdb's copy, which holds only in-frame ones; the method was immunoSEQ multiplex PCR. The sample carries about 170,000 clones, roughly 80% recorded once. Sequenced input: PBMCs. These receptors were collected from a male donor in good health and CMV-seronegative.

This sequence joins TRBV6-1 and TRBJ1-1; the match to TRBD1 covers 9 bases. With 7 bases clipped from V and 9 bases from J, the junction kept 12 bases outside the gene matches. Looked up from germline, CDR1 is MNHNS and CDR2 is SASEGT. The CDR3 is 14 amino acids. The CDR3 protein is CASISLIGTGQAFF. CDR3 sequence (DNA): TGTGCCAGCATTAGTCTTATCGGGACAGGGCAAGCTTTCTTT.

The V and J genes are TRBV7-9 and TRBJ1-5, with D possibly matching TRBD1 (5 bases). Germline CDR1 reads SEHNR; CDR2 reads FQNEAQ (reference sequence). This CDR3 has 14 amino acids. With 5 bases removed from V and 7 bases from J, the gap between germline ends came to 15 bases. CDR3 sequence reads: CASSLGGFRQPQHF. CDR3 nucleotide sequence: TGTGCCAGCAGCCTGGGGGGGTTTCGGCAGCCCCAGCATTTT.

This chain uses TRBV5-1 with TRBJ2-3, with a weak D call TRBD2 (5 bases). Germline-derived CDR1 and CDR2 are SGHRS and YFSETQ. Trimming took off 2 bases at V and 1 base at J, with 5 bases between the two ends. The CDR3 has 13 residues. This chain's CDR3 is CASSFGGTDTQYF. CDR3 bases: TGCGCCAGCAGCTTCGGGGGCACAGATACGCAGTATTTT.

This chain uses TRBV7-9 with TRBJ2-7, with 8 nucleotides matching TRBD1. This CDR3 spans 15 amino acids. Germline CDR1 is SEHNR and CDR2 is FQNEAQ (reference sequence). J was trimmed by 0 bases and V by 4 bases; bases with no gene match: 5. The CDR3 sequence: CASSYWDRSSYEQYF. CDR3 DNA: TGTGCCAGCAGCTACTGGGACAGGAGCTCCTACGAGCAGTACTTC.

The count of this clone is one. The J gene is TRBJ2-7, the V gene TRBV6-1; tentative D call: TRBD1 (6 bases). Trimming stripped 8 bases from V and 2 bases from J, with 19 bases between. Germline V gene lookup returns CDR1 MNHNS and CDR2 SASEGT. This CDR3 has 15 amino acids. The CDR3, as DNA: TGTGCCAGCGCCTCTGGGGGACATATAACCTACGAGCAGTACTTC. Amino acids: CASASGGHITYEQYF.

This clone was counted only a few times. V gene TRBV9 combines with J gene TRBJ1-1; maybe TRBD1 (5 bases). Germline CDR1 and CDR2: SGDLS and YYNGEE. The CDR3 spans 13 residues. V gave up 1 base and J gave up 4 bases, with 8 bases separating them. The CDR3 reads CASSVSGGTEAFF. CDR3 in DNA: TGTGCCAGCAGCGTATCGGGGGGCACTGAAGCTTTCTTT.

This chain connects TRBV6-5 to TRBJ1-5, with TRBD1 as a possible D gene (5 bases). The CDR3 has 15 amino acids. The V end was cut by 0 bases, the J end by 1 base, with 7 bases between. Germline V gives CDR1 MNHEY, CDR2 SVGAGI. DNA for the CDR3: TGTGCCAGCAGTTACTCCTGGACAAGCAATCAGCCCCAGCATTTT. Protein: CASSYSWTSNQPQHF.

The chain uses TRBV7-8 and TRBJ1-5, with 7 bases aligning to TRBD1. The CDR3 is made up of 13 amino acids. Per the germline V gene, CDR1 is SGHVS and CDR2 is FQNEAQ. V lost 8 bases and J lost 3; bases outside the gene matches: 4. As DNA, the CDR3 is TGTGCCAGCGCCGGGACAGTCAATCAGCCCCAGCATTTT. Its translation is CASAGTVNQPQHF.

The count of this clone is one. J is TRBJ1-4 and V is TRBV19; D not certain. Germline V gene lookup returns CDR1 LNHDA and CDR2 SQIVND (reference sequence). Trimming removed 3 bases from V and 10 bases from J, with 15 bases in between. The CDR3 contains 14 residues. The CDR3 region has the DNA TGTGCCAGTAGTATCAACCAGCCCCGGGGAAAACTGTTTTTT. Its protein product is CASSINQPRGKLFF. Together with reference TRBV19 and TRBJ1-4, the CDR3 gives the full variable domain: DGGITQSPKYLFRKEGQNVTLSCEQNLNHDAMYWYRQDPGQGLRLIYYSQIVNDFQKGDIAEGYSVSREKKESFPLTVTSAQKNPTAFYLCASSINQPRGKLFFGSGTQLSVL.

The chain has TRBV19 and TRBJ1-1; TRBD1 might be the D (5 bases). The germline V gene encodes CDR1 LNHDA and CDR2 SQIVND (reference sequence). V was clipped by 4 bases and J by 7 bases, with 22 bases between them. The CDR3 consists of 16 residues. The CDR3 DNA is TGTGCCAGTAGTACCCCGCAAGGTAGGGGTCTAGGTGAAGCTTTCTTT. It encodes CASSTPQGRGLGEAFF.

The chain couples TRBV29-1 to TRBJ1-1; 8 bases are shared with TRBD1. Germline V gene data show CDR1 as SQVTM and CDR2 as ANQGSEA. This CDR3 spans 13 amino acids. The junction had 9 bases not matched to a gene; V was cut back by 7 bases and J by 5 bases. CDR3 loop: CSGTGTGNTEAFF. Written as DNA, the CDR3 is TGCAGCGGGACCGGGACAGGCAATACTGAAGCTTTCTTT.

The chain employs TRBV11-1 and TRBJ2-2; tentative D call: TRBD1 (5 bases). CDR1 and CDR2 from the germline V gene are SGHAT and FQDESV (reference sequence). V lost 5 bases and J lost 5, with 9 bases in between. This CDR3 comprises 13 residues. CDR3 sequence (DNA): TGTGCCAGCAGCGCCCACAGGACCGGGGAGCTGTTTTTT. As protein: CASSAHRTGELFF.

The chain employs TRBV6-1 and TRBJ2-7, with TRBD2 matching 11 bases. The CDR3 runs 15 residues. Germline CDR1 reads MNHNS; CDR2 reads SASEGT. V lost 7 bases to trimming and J lost 9 bases; unmatched junction nucleotides: 14. CDR3: CASTPTSGVPGVQYF. As DNA, the CDR3 is TGTGCCAGCACCCCGACTAGCGGGGTCCCAGGGGTGCAGTACTTC.

The CDR3 loop reads CASIQDSGLGSYGYTF. CDR3 coding DNA: TGTGCCAGCATCCAAGACTCAGGGTTAGGGTCCTATGGCTACACCTTC. This chain joins TRBV2 and TRBJ1-2, with D tentatively TRBD1 (5 bases). Germline V gene sequence: CDR1 SNHLY, CDR2 FYNNEI. The CDR3 covers 16 residues. The V and J ends lost 7 bases and 4 bases respectively, with 22 bases between them. The variable domain in full, with the rest retrieved from reference TRBV2 and TRBJ1-2, is EPEVTQTPSHQVTQMGQEVILRCVPISNHLYFYWYRQILGQKVEFLVSFYNNEISEKSEIFDDQFSVERPDGSNFTLKIRSTKLEDSAMYFCASIQDSGLGSYGYTFGSGTRLTVV.